This TCR beta chain originates from a study of blood T cell repertoires in COVID-19. Study as a whole: The samples span acute and convalescent COVID-19 from the United States, Italy and Spain. T cells, B-cell-depleted T cells, or PBMCs supplied cDNA or gDNA.

Authors' methods: Amplification with reference gene primers provided the estimates of nucleated cell counts. Measured with immunoSEQ multiplex PCR; TCRdb has only the in-frame clones, and not every one. Clonal size and the V and J genes are those of that table, whereas D and trimming came from the DNA. The sample lists more than 45,000 clones, more than 85% occurring once. The V gene's germline CDR1 is SGHAT and CDR2 FQDESV (reference sequence). V gave up 1 base and J gave up 4 bases, with 10 bases separating them. This CDR3 has 14 amino acids. The TCR comes from a woman in her seventies with active COVID-19. The sequenced material came from peripheral blood. This chain joins TRBV11-1 and TRBJ1-2; D gene ambiguous. The CDR3 protein is CASSLEAGAYGYTF. In DNA form, the CDR3 reads TGTGCCAGCAGCTTAGAAGCGGGCGCCTATGGCTACACCTTC.